A selection of T cell receptor beta chains follows, all from one sample in a study of T cell changes during pregnancy in multiple sclerosis. Clones were sequenced by immunoSEQ multiplex PCR, and TCRdb holds only the in-frame ones, with some missing. This sample yields tens of thousands of clones, of which roughly nine tenths are seen a single time; 0.67% belongs to the top ten. Source: CD4+ T cells from peripheral blood mononuclear cells, taken in the third trimester of pregnancy. The receptors originated from a female donor in good health, enrolled as a control in a pregnancy study. CDR3s leave out the opening cysteine and the closing phenylalanine or tryptophan. Each record gives: CDR3 length, clone size, V gene, J gene, CDR3 protein. Clone size is given for some rows only: seen once, a few or many times, or a class if the clone is expanded.

>12|NA|TRBV7-9|TRBJ1-1
ASAIQGAATEAF
>10|NA|TRBV30|TRBJ1-3
AWSRDGNTIY
>7|NA|TRBV30|TRBJ2-7
AWGPPID
>11|NA|TRBV6-4|TRBJ1-2
ASSSLPGDGYT
>13|NA|TRBV7-3|TRBJ1-2
ASSLTRDSNYGYT
>11|few|TRBV6-1|TRBJ2-2
ASSPVGDGELF
>6|NA|TRBV29-1|TRBJ2-1
SVQGQF
>12|NA|TRBV4-2|TRBJ2-5
ASSHRQAQETQY
>12|NA|TRBV5-1|TRBJ2-7
ASSLAPGNYEQY
>11|NA|TRBV14|TRBJ2-3
ASSQDLADTQY
>11|NA|TRBV7-9|TRBJ2-1
ASSPGDSHNPF
>12|NA|TRBV9|TRBJ2-7
ASSGRQALGEQY
>14|NA|TRBV6-6|TRBJ2-3
ASSSGLAGGTDTQY
>13|NA|TRBV19|TRBJ2-7
ASSIQVGSFSEQY
>12|NA|TRBV4-2|TRBJ2-7
ASSPSGQPYEQY
>14|NA|TRBV5-1|TRBJ2-1
ASSFKGLAGENEQF
>15|NA|TRBV9|TRBJ2-2
ASSVDSGLAGAGELF
>13|NA|TRBV4-3|TRBJ2-3
ASSLVRGVTDTQY
>12|NA|TRBV6-5|TRBJ1-5
ASSYRQANQPQH
>12|NA|TRBV2|TRBJ1-4
ASITNRGNEKLF
>13|NA|TRBV14|TRBJ2-5
ASSQGQAYQETQY
>12|NA|TRBV9|TRBJ1-2
ASSVAREAYGYT
>13|NA|TRBV7-6|TRBJ2-7
ASSLGAGGPYEQY
>14|NA|TRBV10-3|TRBJ2-3
AISESPSGDTDTQY
>13|NA|TRBV6-1|TRBJ1-2
ASSPQGATNYGYT
>12|NA|TRBV19|TRBJ1-1
ASTARTQRTEAF
>12|NA|TRBV18|TRBJ2-3
ASSLGLAADTQY
>13|NA|TRBV7-2|TRBJ2-5
ASSLGAGIQETQY
>14|NA|TRBV27|TRBJ2-7
ASSLSTGRSPIEQY
>12|NA|TRBV14|TRBJ2-1
ASSPSGKTLREF
>10|NA|TRBV7-8|TRBJ1-1
ASSLDNRKAF
>13|NA|TRBV9|TRBJ1-2
ASSVDESFDYGYT
>12|NA|TRBV2|TRBJ2-7
ASSVLYGSYEQY
>15|NA|TRBV10-3|TRBJ2-1
AISESTWGGTNNEQF
>14|NA|TRBV5-1|TRBJ1-2
ASSLGPDRASPGDT
>12|NA|TRBV18|TRBJ1-6
ASSPVGGNSPLH
>13|NA|TRBV5-1|TRBJ2-2
ASSFVLAGAGELF
>16|NA|TRBV19|TRBJ2-2
ASGTGTGGMRNTGELF
>11|NA|TRBV6-6|TRBJ1-1
ASRQGGDTEAF
>15|once|TRBV7-3|TRBJ2-1
ASSSHTSTTGKNEQF
>11|NA|TRBV11-3|TRBJ2-3
PSSLTATDTQY
>15|NA|TRBV7-2|TRBJ2-3
ASSLVTLAGGTDTQY
>14|NA|TRBV4-3|TRBJ2-7
ASSQGEVAPSYEQY
>15|NA|TRBV5-1|TRBJ2-1
ASSLGGGTWAYNEQF
>13|NA|TRBV6-6|TRBJ1-4
ASSWAESRNEKLF
>13|NA|TRBV7-2|TRBJ2-1
ASSSFSTGYNEQF
>17|NA|TRBV7-3|TRBJ2-7
ASTKYQGLAGEGGYEQY
>11|once|TRBV10-3|TRBJ2-7
AISERQGYEQY
>13|NA|TRBV11-1|TRBJ2-7
ASNPGTSGSYEQY
>14|NA|TRBV5-6|TRBJ2-5
ASSIGGGEDQETQY
>13|NA|TRBV18|TRBJ2-1
ASSPPSGGYNEQF
>12|NA|TRBV30|TRBJ2-1
AWIWGRGRNEQF
>13|NA|TRBV9|TRBJ1-1
ASSLTGGAGTEAF
>14|NA|TRBV7-8|TRBJ1-5
ASSLGSGTINQPQH
>14|NA|TRBV11-1|TRBJ2-3
ASSGDRDRATDTQY
>14|NA|TRBV7-3|TRBJ2-1
ASSLTTQGAGNEQF
>12|NA|TRBV28|TRBJ2-7
ASRRGSGPYEQY
>12|NA|TRBV30|TRBJ1-6
AWWTGVNNSPLH
>15|NA|TRBV11-2|TRBJ2-2
ASSSPRNKENTGELF
>13|NA|TRBV19|TRBJ2-1
ASRNNGRENNEQF